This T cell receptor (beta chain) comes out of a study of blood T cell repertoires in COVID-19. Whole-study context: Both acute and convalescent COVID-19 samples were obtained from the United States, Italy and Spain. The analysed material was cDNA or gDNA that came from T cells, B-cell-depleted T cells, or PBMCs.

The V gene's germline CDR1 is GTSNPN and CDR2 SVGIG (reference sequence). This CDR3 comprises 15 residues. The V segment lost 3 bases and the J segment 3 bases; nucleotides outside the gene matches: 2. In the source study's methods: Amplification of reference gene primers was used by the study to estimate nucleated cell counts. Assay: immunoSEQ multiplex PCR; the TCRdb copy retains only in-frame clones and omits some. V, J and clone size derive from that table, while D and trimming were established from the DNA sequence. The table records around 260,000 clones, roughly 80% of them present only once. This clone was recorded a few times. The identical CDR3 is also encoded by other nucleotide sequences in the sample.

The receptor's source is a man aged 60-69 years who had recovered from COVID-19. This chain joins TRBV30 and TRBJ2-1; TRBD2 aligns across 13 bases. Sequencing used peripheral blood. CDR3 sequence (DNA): TGTGCCTGGAGGACTAGCGGGAGGCGCTACAATGAGCAGTTCTTC. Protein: CAWRTSGRRYNEQFF.